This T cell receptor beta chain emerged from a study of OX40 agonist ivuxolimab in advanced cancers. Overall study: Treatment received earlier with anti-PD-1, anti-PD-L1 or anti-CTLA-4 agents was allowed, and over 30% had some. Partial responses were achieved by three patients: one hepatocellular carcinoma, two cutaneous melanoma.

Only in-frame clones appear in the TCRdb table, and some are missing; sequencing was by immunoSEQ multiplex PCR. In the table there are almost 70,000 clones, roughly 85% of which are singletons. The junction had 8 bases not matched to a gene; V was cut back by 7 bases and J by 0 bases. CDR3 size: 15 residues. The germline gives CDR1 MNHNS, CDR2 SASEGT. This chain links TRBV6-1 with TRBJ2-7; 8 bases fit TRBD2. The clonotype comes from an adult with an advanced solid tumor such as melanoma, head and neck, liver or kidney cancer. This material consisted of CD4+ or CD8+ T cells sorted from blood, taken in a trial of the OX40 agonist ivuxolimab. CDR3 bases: TGTGCCAGCATTGGCGGGGGGCGGATCTCCTACGAGCAGTACTTC. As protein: CASIGGGRISYEQYF.